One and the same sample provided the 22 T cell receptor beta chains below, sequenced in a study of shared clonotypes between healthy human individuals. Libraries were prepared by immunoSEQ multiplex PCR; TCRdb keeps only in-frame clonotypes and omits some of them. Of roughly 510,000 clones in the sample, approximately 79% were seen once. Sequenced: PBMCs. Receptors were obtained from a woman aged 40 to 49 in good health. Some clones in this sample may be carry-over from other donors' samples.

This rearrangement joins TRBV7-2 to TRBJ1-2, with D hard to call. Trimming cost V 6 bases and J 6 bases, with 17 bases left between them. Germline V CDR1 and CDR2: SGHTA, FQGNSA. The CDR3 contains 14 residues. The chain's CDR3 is CASRAPGTKDGYTF. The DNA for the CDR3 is TGTGCCAGCAGGGCCCCGGGAACCAAAGATGGCTACACCTTC.

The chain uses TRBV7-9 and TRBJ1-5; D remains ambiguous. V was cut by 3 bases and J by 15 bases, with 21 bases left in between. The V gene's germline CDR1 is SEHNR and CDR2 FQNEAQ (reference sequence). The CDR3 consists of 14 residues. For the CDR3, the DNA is TGTGCCAGCAGCTTGGACCGGGAACCCGAACGTTTGCATTTT. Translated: CASSLDREPERLHF.

The CDR3 is CASSFVGSDNEQFF. In nucleotides, the CDR3 is TGTGCCAGCAGTTTTGTCGGGAGCGACAATGAGCAGTTCTTC. The chain combines TRBV28 with TRBJ2-1; D perhaps matches TRBD2 (6 bases). CDR3 size: 14 residues. From germline, CDR1 is MDHEN and CDR2 SYDVKM. V was clipped by 3 bases and J by 5 bases, with 11 bases between them.

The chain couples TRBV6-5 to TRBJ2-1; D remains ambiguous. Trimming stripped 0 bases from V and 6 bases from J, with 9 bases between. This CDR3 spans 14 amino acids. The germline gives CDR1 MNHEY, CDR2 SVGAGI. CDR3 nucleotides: TGTGCCAGCAGTTACTCCCTTTCCCCCAATGAGCAGTTCTTC. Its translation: CASSYSLSPNEQFF.

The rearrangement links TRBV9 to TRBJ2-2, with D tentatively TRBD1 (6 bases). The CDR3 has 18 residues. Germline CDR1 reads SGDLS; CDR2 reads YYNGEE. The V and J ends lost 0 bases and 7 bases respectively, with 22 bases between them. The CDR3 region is CASSVATTGPLYVGELFF. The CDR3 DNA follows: TGTGCCAGCAGCGTAGCTACGACAGGCCCTCTATACGTCGGGGAGCTGTTTTTT.

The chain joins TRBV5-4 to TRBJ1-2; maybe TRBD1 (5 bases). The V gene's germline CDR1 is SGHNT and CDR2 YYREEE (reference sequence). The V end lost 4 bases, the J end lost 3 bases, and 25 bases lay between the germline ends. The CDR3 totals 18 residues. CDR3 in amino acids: CASSQVARRQGRDYGYTF. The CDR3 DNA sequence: TGTGCCAGCAGCCAAGTAGCTCGGCGGCAGGGTCGAGACTATGGCTACACCTTC.

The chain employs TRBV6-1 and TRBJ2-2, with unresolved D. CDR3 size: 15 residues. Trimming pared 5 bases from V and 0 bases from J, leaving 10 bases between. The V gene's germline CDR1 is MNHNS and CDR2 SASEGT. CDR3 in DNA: TGTGCCAGCAGTCAACAACCTTCGAACACCGGGGAGCTGTTTTTT. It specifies CASSQQPSNTGELFF.

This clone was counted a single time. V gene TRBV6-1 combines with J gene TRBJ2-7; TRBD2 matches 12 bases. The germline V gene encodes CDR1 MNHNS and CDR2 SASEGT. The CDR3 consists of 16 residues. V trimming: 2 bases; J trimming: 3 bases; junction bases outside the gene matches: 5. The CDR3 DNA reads TGTGCCAGCAGTGAATTTATGGGACTAGCGGGCTACGAGCAGTACTTC. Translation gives CASSEFMGLAGYEQYF.

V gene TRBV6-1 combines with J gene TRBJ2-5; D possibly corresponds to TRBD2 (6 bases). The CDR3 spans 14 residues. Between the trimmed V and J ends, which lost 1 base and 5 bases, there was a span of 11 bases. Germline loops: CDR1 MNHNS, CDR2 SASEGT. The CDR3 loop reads CASSEGGGWETQYF. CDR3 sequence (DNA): TGTGCCAGCAGTGAAGGGGGAGGATGGGAGACCCAGTACTTC.

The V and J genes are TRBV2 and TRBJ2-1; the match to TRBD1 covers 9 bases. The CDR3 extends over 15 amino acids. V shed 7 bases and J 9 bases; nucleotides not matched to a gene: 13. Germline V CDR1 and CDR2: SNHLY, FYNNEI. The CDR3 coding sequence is TGTGCCAGCACCGATGGGACAGGGTTTAAGGTTGAGCAGTTCTTC. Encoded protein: CASTDGTGFKVEQFF.

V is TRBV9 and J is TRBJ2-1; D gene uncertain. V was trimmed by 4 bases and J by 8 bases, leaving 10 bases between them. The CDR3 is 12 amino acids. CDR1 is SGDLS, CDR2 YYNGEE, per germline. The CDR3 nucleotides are TGTGCCAGCAGCCCAACATTCTATGAGCAGTTCTTC. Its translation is CASSPTFYEQFF.

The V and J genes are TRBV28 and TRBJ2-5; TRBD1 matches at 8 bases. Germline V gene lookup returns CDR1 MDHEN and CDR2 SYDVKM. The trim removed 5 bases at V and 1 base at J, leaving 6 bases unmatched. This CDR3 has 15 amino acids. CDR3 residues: CASSPWTGPQETQYF. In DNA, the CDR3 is TGTGCCAGCAGTCCGTGGACAGGGCCCCAAGAGACCCAGTACTTC.

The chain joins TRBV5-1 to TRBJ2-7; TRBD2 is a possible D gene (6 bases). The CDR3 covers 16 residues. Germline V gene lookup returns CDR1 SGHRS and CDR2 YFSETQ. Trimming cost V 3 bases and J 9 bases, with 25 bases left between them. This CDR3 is CASSSGRLGNVGVQYF. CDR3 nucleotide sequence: TGCGCCAGCAGCTCGGGAAGACTAGGTAACGTGGGCGTGCAGTACTTC.

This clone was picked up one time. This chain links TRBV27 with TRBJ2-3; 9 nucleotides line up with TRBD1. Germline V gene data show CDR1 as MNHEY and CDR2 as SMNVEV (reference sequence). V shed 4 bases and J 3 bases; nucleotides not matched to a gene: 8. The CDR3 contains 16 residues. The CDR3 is CASSSYRGQGTDTQYF. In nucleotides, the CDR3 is TGTGCCAGCAGTTCCTACAGGGGGCAGGGGACAGATACGCAGTATTTT.

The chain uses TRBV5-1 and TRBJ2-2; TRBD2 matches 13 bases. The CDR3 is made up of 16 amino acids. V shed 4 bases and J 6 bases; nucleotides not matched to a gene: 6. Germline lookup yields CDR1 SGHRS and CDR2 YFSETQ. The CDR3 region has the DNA TGCGCCAGCAGCCCCTTACTAGCGGGAGGGCCCGGGGAGCTGTTTTTT. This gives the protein CASSPLLAGGPGELFF.

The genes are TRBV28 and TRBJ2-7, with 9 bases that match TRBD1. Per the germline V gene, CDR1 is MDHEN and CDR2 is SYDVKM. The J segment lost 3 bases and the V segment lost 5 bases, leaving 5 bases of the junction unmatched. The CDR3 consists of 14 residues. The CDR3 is CASSAGQGLYEQYF. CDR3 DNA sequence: TGTGCCAGCAGTGCGGGACAGGGACTCTACGAGCAGTACTTC.

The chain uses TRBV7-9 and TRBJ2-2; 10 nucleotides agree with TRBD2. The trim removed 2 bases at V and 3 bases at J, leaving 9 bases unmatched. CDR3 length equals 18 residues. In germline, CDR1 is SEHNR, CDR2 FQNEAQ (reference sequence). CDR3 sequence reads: CASSLPSTGTSDTGELFF. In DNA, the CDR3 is TGTGCCAGCAGCTTACCGAGCACCGGGACTAGCGACACCGGGGAGCTGTTTTTT.

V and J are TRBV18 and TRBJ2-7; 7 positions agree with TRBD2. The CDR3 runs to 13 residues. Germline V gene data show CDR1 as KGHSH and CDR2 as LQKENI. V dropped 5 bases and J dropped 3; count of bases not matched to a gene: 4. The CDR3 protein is CASSGGVNYEQYF. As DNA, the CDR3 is TGTGCCAGCTCAGGGGGGGTTAACTACGAGCAGTACTTC.

The CDR3 spells CASGDTARETQYF. The CDR3 coding sequence is TGCGCCAGCGGTGACACGGCTCGGGAGACCCAGTACTTC. The V and J genes are TRBV4-1 and TRBJ2-5; D uncertain. Germline V lookup: CDR1 MGHRA, CDR2 YSYEKL. The CDR3 is 13 amino acids. V dropped 8 bases and J dropped 5 bases, with 15 bases sitting between them.

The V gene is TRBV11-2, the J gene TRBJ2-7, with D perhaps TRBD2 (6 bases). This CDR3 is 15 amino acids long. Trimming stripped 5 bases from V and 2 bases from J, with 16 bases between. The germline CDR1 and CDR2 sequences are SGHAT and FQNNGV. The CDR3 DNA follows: TGTGCCAGCAGCCTACAACCTAGCGATCCCTACGAGCAGTACTTC. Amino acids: CASSLQPSDPYEQYF.

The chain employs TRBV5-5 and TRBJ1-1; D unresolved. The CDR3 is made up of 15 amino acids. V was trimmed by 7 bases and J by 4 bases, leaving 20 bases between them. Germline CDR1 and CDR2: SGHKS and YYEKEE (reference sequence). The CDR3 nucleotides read TGTGCCAGCCGCCCCAGCGGCACAAGGATCACTGAAGCTTTCTTT. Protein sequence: CASRPSGTRITEAFF.

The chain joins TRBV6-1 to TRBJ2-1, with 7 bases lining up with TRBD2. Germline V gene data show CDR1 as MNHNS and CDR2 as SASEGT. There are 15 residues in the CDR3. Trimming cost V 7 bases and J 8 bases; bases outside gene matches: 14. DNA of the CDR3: TGTGCCAGCACCGAGGGGCGGGAGTGGTTATATGAGCAGTTCTTC. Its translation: CASTEGREWLYEQFF.